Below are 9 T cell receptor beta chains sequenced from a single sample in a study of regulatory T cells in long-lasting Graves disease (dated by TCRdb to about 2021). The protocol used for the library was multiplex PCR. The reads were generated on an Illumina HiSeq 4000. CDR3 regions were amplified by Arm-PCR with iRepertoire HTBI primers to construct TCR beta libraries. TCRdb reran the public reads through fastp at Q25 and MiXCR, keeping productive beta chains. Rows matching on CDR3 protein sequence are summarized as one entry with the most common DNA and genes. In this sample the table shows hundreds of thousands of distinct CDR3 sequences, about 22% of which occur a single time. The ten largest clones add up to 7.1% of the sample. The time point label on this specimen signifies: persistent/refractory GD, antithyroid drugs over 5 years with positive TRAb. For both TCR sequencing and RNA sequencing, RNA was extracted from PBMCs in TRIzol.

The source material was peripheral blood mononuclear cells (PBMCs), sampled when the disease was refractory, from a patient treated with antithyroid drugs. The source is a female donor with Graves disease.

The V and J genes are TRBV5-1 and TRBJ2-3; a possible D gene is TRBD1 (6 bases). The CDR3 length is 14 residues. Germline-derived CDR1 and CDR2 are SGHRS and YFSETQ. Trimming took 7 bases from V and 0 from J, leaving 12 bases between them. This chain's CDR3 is CASGRDTSTDTQYF. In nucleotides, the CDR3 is TGCGCCAGCGGAAGGGACACAAGCACAGATACGCAGTATTTT. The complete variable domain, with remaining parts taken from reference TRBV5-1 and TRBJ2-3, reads KAGVTQTPRYLIKTRGQQVTLSCSPISGHRSVSWYQQTPGQGLQFLFEYFSETQRNKGNFPGRFSGRQFSNSRSEMNVSTLELGDSALYLCASGRDTSTDTQYFGPGTRLTVL.

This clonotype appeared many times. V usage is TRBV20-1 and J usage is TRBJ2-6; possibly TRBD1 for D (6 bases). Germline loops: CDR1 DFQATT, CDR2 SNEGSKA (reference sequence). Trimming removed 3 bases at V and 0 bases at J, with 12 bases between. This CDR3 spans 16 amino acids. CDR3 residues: CSARGAAYSGANVLTF. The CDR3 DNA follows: TGCAGTGCTAGGGGGGCCGCATACTCTGGGGCCAACGTCCTGACTTTC.

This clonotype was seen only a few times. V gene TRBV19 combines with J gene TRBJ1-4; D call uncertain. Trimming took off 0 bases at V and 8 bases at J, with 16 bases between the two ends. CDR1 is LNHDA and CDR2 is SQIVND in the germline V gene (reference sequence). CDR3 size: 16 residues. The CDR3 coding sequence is TGTGCCAGTAGTATAGAAAAGTCCCCCGGGGAGGAAAAACTGTTTTTT. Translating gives CASSIEKSPGEEKLFF.

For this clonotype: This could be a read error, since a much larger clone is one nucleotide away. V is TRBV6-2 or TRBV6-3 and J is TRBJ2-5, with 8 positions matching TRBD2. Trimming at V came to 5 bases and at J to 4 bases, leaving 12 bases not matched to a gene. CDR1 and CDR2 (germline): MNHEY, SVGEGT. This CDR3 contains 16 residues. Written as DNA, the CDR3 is TGTGCCAGCAGTGCCCTCCCGGGGGGGGCTGGAGAGACCCAGTACTTC. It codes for CASSALPGGAGETQYF.

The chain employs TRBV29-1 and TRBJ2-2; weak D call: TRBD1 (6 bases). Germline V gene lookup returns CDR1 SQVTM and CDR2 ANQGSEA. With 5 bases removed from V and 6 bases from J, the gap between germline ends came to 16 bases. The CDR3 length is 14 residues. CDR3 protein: CSVSSQGRAGELFF. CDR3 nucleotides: TGCAGCGTTAGTTCACAGGGAAGGGCCGGGGAGCTGTTTTTT.

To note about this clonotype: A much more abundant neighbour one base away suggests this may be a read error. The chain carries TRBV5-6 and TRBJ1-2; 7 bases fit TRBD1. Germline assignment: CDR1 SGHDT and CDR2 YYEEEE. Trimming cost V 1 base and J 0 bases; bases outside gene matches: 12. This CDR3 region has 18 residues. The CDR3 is CASSLKGQGQHTNYGYTF. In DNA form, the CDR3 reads TGTGCCAGCAGCTTGAAGGGTCAGGGACAGCATACTAACTATGGCTACACCTTC.

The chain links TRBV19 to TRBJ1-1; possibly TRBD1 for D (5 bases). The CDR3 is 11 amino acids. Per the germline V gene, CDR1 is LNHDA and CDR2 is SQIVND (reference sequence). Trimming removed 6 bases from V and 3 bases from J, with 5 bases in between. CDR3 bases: TGTGCCAGTAGACAGGACACTGAAGCTTTCTTT. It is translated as CASRQDTEAFF. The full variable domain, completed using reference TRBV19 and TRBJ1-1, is DGGITQSPKYLFRKEGQNVTLSCEQNLNHDAMYWYRQDPGQGLRLIYYSQIVNDFQKGDIAEGYSVSREKKESFPLTVTSAQKNPTAFYLCASRQDTEAFFGQGTRLTVV.

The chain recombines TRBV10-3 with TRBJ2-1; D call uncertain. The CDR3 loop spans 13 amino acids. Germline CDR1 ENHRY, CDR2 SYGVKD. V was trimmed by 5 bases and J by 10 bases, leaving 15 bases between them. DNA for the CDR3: TGTGCCATCAGTCTAGATAACAATGGCGAGCAGTTCTTC. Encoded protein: CAISLDNNGEQFF.

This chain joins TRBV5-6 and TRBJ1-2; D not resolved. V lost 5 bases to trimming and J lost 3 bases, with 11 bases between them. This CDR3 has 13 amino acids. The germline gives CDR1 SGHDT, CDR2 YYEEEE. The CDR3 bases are TGTGCCAGCAGTTCTGATGTGGACTATGGCTACACCTTC. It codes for CASSSDVDYGYTF.